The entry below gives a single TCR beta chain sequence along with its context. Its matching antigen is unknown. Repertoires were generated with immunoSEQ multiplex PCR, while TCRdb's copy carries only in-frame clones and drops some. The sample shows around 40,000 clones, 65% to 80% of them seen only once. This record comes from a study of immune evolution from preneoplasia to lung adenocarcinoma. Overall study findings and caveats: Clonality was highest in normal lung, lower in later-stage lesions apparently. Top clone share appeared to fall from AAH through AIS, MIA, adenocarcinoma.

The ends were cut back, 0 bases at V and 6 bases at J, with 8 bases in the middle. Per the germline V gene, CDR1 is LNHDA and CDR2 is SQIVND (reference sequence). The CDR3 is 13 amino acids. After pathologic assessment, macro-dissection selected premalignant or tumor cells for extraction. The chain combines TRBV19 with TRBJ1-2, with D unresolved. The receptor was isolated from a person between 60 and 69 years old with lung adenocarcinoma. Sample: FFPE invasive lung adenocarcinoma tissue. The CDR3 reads CASSIDRTDGYTF. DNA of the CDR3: TGTGCCAGTAGTATAGATCGAACAGATGGCTACACCTTC.